The rows below give T cell receptor beta chains drawn from one sample of a study of cytomegalovirus exposure and HLA in healthy donors. Libraries were prepared by immunoSEQ multiplex PCR; TCRdb keeps only in-frame clonotypes and omits some of them. This sample carries about 160,000 clones, about three quarters of them seen once, and the ten largest clones take about 4.3%. The sample consisted of PBMCs. The receptors derive from a man aged 18 to 29 in good health and CMV-seropositive. Each CDR3 is given with its conserved first and last residue. A D gene is named only where the DNA matches it firmly. Not every row has a clone size; where given, it reads once, few, many or a size class.

J gene: TRBJ2-3; D gene: -; V gene: TRBV7-9; clone size: -; CDR3 DNA: TGTGCCAGCAGGGACTCTTCTAGCACAGATACGCAGTATTTT; CDR3 protein: CASRDSSSTDTQYF
J gene: TRBJ2-4; D gene: -; V gene: TRBV6-1; clone size: -; CDR3 DNA: TGTGCCAGCAGTGACTACCTTGGAATGGGGGGTCAAGGGGATTCTATTCAGTACTTC; CDR3 protein: CASSDYLGMGGQGDSIQYF
J gene: TRBJ2-5; D gene: TRBD1; V gene: TRBV5-1; clone size: -; CDR3 DNA: TGCGCCAGCAGCTCGGGGACAGGGAATTTTGGAGAGACCCAGTACTTC; CDR3 protein: CASSSGTGNFGETQYF
J gene: TRBJ2-5; D gene: TRBD2; V gene: TRBV7-9; clone size: -; CDR3 DNA: TGTGCCAGCAGCTTAGCGACTAGCGGGGGGGAGACCCAGTACTTC; CDR3 protein: CASSLATSGGETQYF
J gene: TRBJ1-5; D gene: -; V gene: TRBV19; clone size: few; CDR3 DNA: TGTGCCAGTTCAAATCAGGACTTAACTAATCAGCCCCAGCATTTT; CDR3 protein: CASSNQDLTNQPQHF
J gene: TRBJ1-2; D gene: -; V gene: TRBV7-8; clone size: -; CDR3 DNA: TGTGCCAGCAGCTTAGGCAGGAACTATGGCTACACCTTC; CDR3 protein: CASSLGRNYGYTF
J gene: TRBJ1-4; D gene: TRBD1; V gene: TRBV10-3; clone size: -; CDR3 DNA: TGTGCCATCAGTAGGGACAGAACTACTGAAAAACTGTTTTTT; CDR3 protein: CAISRDRTTEKLFF
J gene: TRBJ2-1; D gene: TRBD1; V gene: TRBV13; clone size: few; CDR3 DNA: TGTGCCAGCAGCTTTTCATATATCACCGGGACAGGAGAATACAATGAGCAGTTCTTC; CDR3 protein: CASSFSYITGTGEYNEQFF
J gene: TRBJ1-2; D gene: TRBD1; V gene: TRBV18; clone size: -; CDR3 DNA: TGTGCCAGCTCACCAGCCGGGACAGGGGGCCGGAGTGGCGATGGCTACACCTTC; CDR3 protein: CASSPAGTGGRSGDGYTF
J gene: TRBJ1-1; D gene: -; V gene: TRBV29-1; clone size: -; CDR3 DNA: TGCAGCGCCACGGCCGCGGCTGGGACTGAAGCTTTCTTT; CDR3 protein: CSATAAAGTEAFF
J gene: TRBJ2-1; D gene: TRBD1; V gene: TRBV6-1; clone size: -; CDR3 DNA: TGTGCCAGCAGTGAAACCCCTCGGGGACAGGGGCTCCGCAATGAGCAGTTCTTC; CDR3 protein: CASSETPRGQGLRNEQFF
J gene: TRBJ1-2; D gene: TRBD1; V gene: TRBV5-3; clone size: -; CDR3 DNA: TGTGCCAGAAGCTTCTCCAGGGGGTGGTTTAACTATGGCTACACCTTC; CDR3 protein: CARSFSRGWFNYGYTF
J gene: TRBJ1-2; D gene: -; V gene: TRBV5-1; clone size: few; CDR3 DNA: TGCGCCAGCAGCCCAGCTGACAGAGCCTTCTATGGCTACACCTTC; CDR3 protein: CASSPADRAFYGYTF
J gene: TRBJ2-1; D gene: TRBD2; V gene: TRBV6-1; clone size: -; CDR3 DNA: TGTGCCAGCAGTGAAGTCCTAGCGGGAGACCATGAGCAGTTCTTC; CDR3 protein: CASSEVLAGDHEQFF
J gene: TRBJ1-3; D gene: -; V gene: TRBV5-1; clone size: -; CDR3 DNA: TGCGCCAGCAGCTTGGCTCCCCAGGGGACGGGAGGAAACACCATATATTTT; CDR3 protein: CASSLAPQGTGGNTIYF
J gene: TRBJ1-2; D gene: -; V gene: TRBV18; clone size: -; CDR3 DNA: TGTGCCAGCTCACCGGAAAGGGAGCCTAACTATGGCTACACCTTC; CDR3 protein: CASSPEREPNYGYTF
J gene: TRBJ1-5; D gene: -; V gene: TRBV6-6; clone size: -; CDR3 DNA: TGTGCCAGCAGTTACCAAGGGGACAATCAGCCCCAGCATTTT; CDR3 protein: CASSYQGDNQPQHF
J gene: TRBJ1-3; D gene: -; V gene: TRBV25-1; clone size: -; CDR3 DNA: TGTGCCAGCAGCGAGGGGGGCGGGGGCTCTGGAAACACCATATATTTT; CDR3 protein: CASSEGGGGSGNTIYF
J gene: TRBJ1-1; D gene: TRBD1; V gene: TRBV27; clone size: -; CDR3 DNA: TGTGCCAGCAGGAGGGACAGATCCACTGAAGCTTTCTTT; CDR3 protein: CASRRDRSTEAFF
J gene: TRBJ2-3; D gene: TRBD2; V gene: TRBV5-1; clone size: -; CDR3 DNA: TGCGCCAGCAGCTCGGGACTAGCGGGCGCAGATACGCAGTATTTT; CDR3 protein: CASSSGLAGADTQYF
J gene: TRBJ1-2; D gene: -; V gene: TRBV6-5; clone size: -; CDR3 DNA: TGTGCCAGCAGTTACGAGGGAGGCTACACCTTC; CDR3 protein: CASSYEGGYTF
J gene: TRBJ1-5; D gene: -; V gene: TRBV6-1; clone size: once; CDR3 DNA: TGTGCCAGCAACGACAGCCCATATAGCAATCAGCCCCAGCATTTT; CDR3 protein: CASNDSPYSNQPQHF
J gene: TRBJ1-3; D gene: -; V gene: TRBV18; clone size: few; CDR3 DNA: TGTGCCAGCTCACCAGTTGACAGTCAGAGAAACACCATATATTTT; CDR3 protein: CASSPVDSQRNTIYF
J gene: TRBJ2-3; D gene: -; V gene: TRBV6-1; clone size: -; CDR3 DNA: TGTGCCAGCAGTGAGGTCCTAGCGCAGTATTTT; CDR3 protein: CASSEVLAQYF
J gene: TRBJ1-1; D gene: -; V gene: TRBV7-6; clone size: -; CDR3 DNA: TGTGCCAGCAGCTTAGGGGGAGGGGCCATCACTGAAGCTTTCTTT; CDR3 protein: CASSLGGGAITEAFF
J gene: TRBJ1-4; D gene: -; V gene: TRBV6-5; clone size: -; CDR3 DNA: TGTGCCAGCAGTTATGGGCAGGAAAGGGAAAAACTGTTTTTT; CDR3 protein: CASSYGQEREKLFF
J gene: TRBJ2-1; D gene: TRBD2; V gene: TRBV30; clone size: -; CDR3 DNA: TGTGCCTGGAGTGGATTAAAACTAGCGGGGGAGTACAATGAGCAGTTCTTC; CDR3 protein: CAWSGLKLAGEYNEQFF
J gene: TRBJ1-6; D gene: -; V gene: TRBV25-1; clone size: -; CDR3 DNA: TGTGCCAGCAGTGAATTTGACAGGATCTCCTCATATAATTCACCCCTCCACTTT; CDR3 protein: CASSEFDRISSYNSPLHF
J gene: TRBJ2-2; D gene: -; V gene: TRBV7-6; clone size: -; CDR3 DNA: TGTGCCAGCAGCTTACAAATCGGGGAGCTGTTTTTT; CDR3 protein: CASSLQIGELFF
J gene: TRBJ2-5; D gene: TRBD1; V gene: TRBV7-2; clone size: -; CDR3 DNA: TGTGCCAGCAGCAGACTACAGGGGGATCGGCAAGAGACCCAGTACTTC; CDR3 protein: CASSRLQGDRQETQYF
J gene: TRBJ1-1; D gene: TRBD1; V gene: TRBV6-5; clone size: -; CDR3 DNA: TGTGCCAGCAGAGTCAACAGGGGCGCTGAAGCTTTCTTT; CDR3 protein: CASRVNRGAEAFF
J gene: TRBJ2-5; D gene: TRBD1; V gene: TRBV2; clone size: -; CDR3 DNA: TGTGCCAGCAGTGAGCTGGACAGGGGAGAAGAGACCCAGTACTTC; CDR3 protein: CASSELDRGEETQYF
J gene: TRBJ2-5; D gene: -; V gene: TRBV10-2; clone size: few; CDR3 DNA: TGCGCCAGCCGCGATAAAAGTTCAGGGTTGGAGACCCAGTACTTC; CDR3 protein: CASRDKSSGLETQYF
J gene: TRBJ1-3; D gene: TRBD1; V gene: TRBV6-1; clone size: -; CDR3 DNA: TGTGCCAGCAGTGAGGGACAGAGTATACTCTCTGGAAACACCATATATTTT; CDR3 protein: CASSEGQSILSGNTIYF
J gene: TRBJ2-4; D gene: -; V gene: TRBV5-6; clone size: -; CDR3 DNA: TGTGCCAGCAGCTTGGCCACGGCAGGGCCTCAGTACTTC; CDR3 protein: CASSLATAGPQYF
J gene: TRBJ1-2; D gene: TRBD1; V gene: TRBV5-4; clone size: -; CDR3 DNA: TGTGCCAGCAGCTTAAAACAGGGGGCCGACTATGGCTACACCTTC; CDR3 protein: CASSLKQGADYGYTF
J gene: TRBJ2-5; D gene: TRBD2; V gene: TRBV7-7; clone size: -; CDR3 DNA: TGTGCTAGCAGCTCCATTAGAGGTGCCGAGCGGGAGAAGGGGACCCAGTACTTC; CDR3 protein: CASSSIRGAEREKGTQYF
J gene: TRBJ2-1; D gene: TRBD2; V gene: TRBV5-1; clone size: -; CDR3 DNA: TGCGCCAGCAGCATCTCCCCGGGGGGCAATGAGCAGTTCTTC; CDR3 protein: CASSISPGGNEQFF
J gene: TRBJ2-1; D gene: TRBD1; V gene: TRBV7-6; clone size: few; CDR3 DNA: TGTGCCAGCAGCTCCGGGACAGGGGACATCAATGAGCAGTTCTTC; CDR3 protein: CASSSGTGDINEQFF
J gene: TRBJ1-4; D gene: -; V gene: TRBV7-9; clone size: -; CDR3 DNA: TGTGCCAGCAGCTTACCCCGCTTAGGAGGAACTAATGAAAAACTGTTTTTT; CDR3 protein: CASSLPRLGGTNEKLFF
J gene: TRBJ2-3; D gene: TRBD2; V gene: TRBV28; clone size: -; CDR3 DNA: TGTGCCAGCAGTCTTATGGGACTAGCGCCTAGCACAGATACGCAGTATTTT; CDR3 protein: CASSLMGLAPSTDTQYF
J gene: TRBJ2-5; D gene: TRBD2; V gene: TRBV5-6; clone size: -; CDR3 DNA: TGTGCCAGCAGCTGGGGACTAGCAGAGACCCAGTACTTC; CDR3 protein: CASSWGLAETQYF